The present TCR beta chain was sequenced within a study of cytomegalovirus exposure and HLA in healthy donors. PCR amplification relied on 60 Vbeta primers (plus 13 Jbeta primers). Using immunoSEQ multiplex PCR, the repertoire was profiled, and TCRdb retains in-frame clones only, with some absent. In the table there are some 99,000 clones, roughly 79% of which are singletons. V lost 0 bases and J lost 4; bases outside the gene matches: 8. Germline loops: CDR1 MNHEY, CDR2 SMNVEV (reference sequence). The CDR3 length is 17 residues. The sequence was obtained from a woman aged 25-40 years in good health and CMV-seronegative. The gene calls are TRBV27 and TRBJ2-1, with 8 bases matching TRBD2. Sequences were obtained from PBMCs. The CDR3 reads CASSLSTGGVAYNEQFF. In nucleotides, the CDR3 is TGTGCCAGCAGTTTATCGACGGGAGGGGTGGCGTACAATGAGCAGTTCTTC.